This T cell receptor beta chain comes out of a study of blood T cell repertoires in COVID-19. The wider study: The origin of the acute and convalescent COVID-19 samples was the United States, Italy and Spain. T cells, B-cell-depleted T cells, or PBMCs provided the cDNA or gDNA that served as material.

Germline V CDR1 and CDR2: MNHEY, SVGAGI. J lost 7 bases, V lost 2 bases, and 8 bases had no gene match. The CDR3 sequence is 15 residues long. Per the original methods: Amplification of reference gene primers was used by the study to estimate nucleated cell counts. Sequenced by immunoSEQ multiplex PCR; TCRdb stores in-frame clones only, minus some. V and J calls and clone size are copied from that table; D and trimming were computed from the DNA. This sample has around 280,000 clones, with roughly nine tenths found just once. This sequence joins TRBV6-5 and TRBJ1-3; 7 nucleotides match TRBD1. The sample was peripheral blood. The TCR sequence derives from a woman between 45 and 65 years old who had recovered from COVID-19. The CDR3 coding sequence is TGTGCCAGCAGTTACACACACGACAGGGACAACACCATATATTTT. This gives the protein CASSYTHDRDNTIYF.